The 4 T cell receptor beta chains below were found in one sample sequenced in a study of human T cells and chemical hapten exposure (dated by TCRdb to the early 2020s). Libraries came from RACE. The sample was run on a NextSeq 500. Using fastp trimming at Q25 and MiXCR clonotype assembly, TCRdb reanalyzed the public sequencing data and kept in-frame beta chains. All rows with the same CDR3 protein become a single entry with the most common DNA and genes. The sample yields about 120,000 distinct CDR3 sequences; roughly an eighth were counted once. Together, the top ten hold just over 1.4% of the sample. Read against the paper, the sample's time point label means: patch test 1, 2 weeks after DPC sensitization. The sample's treatment or condition label, in plain terms: therapeutic diphenylcyclopropenone sensitization with weekly scalp DPC. This specimen consisted of whole blood, obtained in connection with sensitization to the hapten diphenylcyclopropenone (DPC). The receptors come from a woman aged 50 to 60 with alopecia areata. Some clones in this sample may be carry-over from other donors' samples.

A note on this clonotype: A clone one base away is much larger, so this may be a read error. This sequence joins TRBV5-1 and TRBJ2-1; 10 bases agree with TRBD2. The CDR3 length is 15 residues. CDR1 is SGHRS, CDR2 YFSETQ, per germline. The CDR3 spells CASREQGTSEAGWLF. DNA for the CDR3: TGCGCCAGCAGGGAACAAGGGACTAGCGAGGCAGGGTGGCTCTTC.

This clonotype was seen a handful of times. This chain joins TRBV3-1 and TRBJ2-5; TRBD2 matches 8 bases. The CDR3 is 16 residues long. Germline V CDR1 and CDR2: LGHDT, YNNKEL (reference sequence). After removal of 1 base from V and 0 bases from J, the junction contained 4 bases not matched to a gene. The CDR3 loop reads CASSQGVAGNQETQYF. The CDR3 DNA sequence: TGTGCCAGCAGCCAAGGGGTAGCGGGGAACCAAGAGACCCAGTACTTC.

The gene calls are TRBV29-1 and TRBJ2-3; TRBD2 aligns across 7 bases. Trimming at V came to 5 bases and at J to 6 bases, leaving 8 bases not matched to a gene. CDR1 and CDR2 (germline): SQVTM, ANQGSEA. The CDR3 has 13 amino acids. Here the CDR3 reads CSVYPVGGDTQYF. The DNA for the CDR3 is TGCAGCGTTTACCCCGTGGGGGGGGATACGCAGTATTTT.

This clonotype has a count of ten or more. CDR3 coding DNA: TGTGCCAGCACACCTAGCGGGCCCCGAGGCACCGGGGAGCTGTTTTTT. It codes for CASTPSGPRGTGELFF. V usage is TRBV6-5 and J usage is TRBJ2-2; TRBD2 aligns across 8 bases. From germline, CDR1 is MNHEY and CDR2 SVGAGI. The V segment lost 7 bases and the J segment 4 bases; nucleotides outside the gene matches: 11. This CDR3 has 16 residues.